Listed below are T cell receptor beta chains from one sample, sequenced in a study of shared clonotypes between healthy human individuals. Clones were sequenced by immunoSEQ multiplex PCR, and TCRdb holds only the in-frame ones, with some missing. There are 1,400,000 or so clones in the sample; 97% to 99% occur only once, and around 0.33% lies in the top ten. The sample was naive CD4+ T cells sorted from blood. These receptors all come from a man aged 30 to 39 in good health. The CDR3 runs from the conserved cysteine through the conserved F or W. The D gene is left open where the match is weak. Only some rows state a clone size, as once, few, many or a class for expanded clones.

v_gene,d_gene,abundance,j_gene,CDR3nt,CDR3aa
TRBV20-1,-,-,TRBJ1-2,TGCAGTGCTAGTCGTAACTATGGCTACACCTTC,CSASRNYGYTF
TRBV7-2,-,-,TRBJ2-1,TGTGCCAGCAGCTTTTTGACAGGCTCCTACAATGAGCAGTTCTTC,CASSFLTGSYNEQFF
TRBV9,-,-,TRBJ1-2,TGTGCCAGCAGCTCTGAGGGGGGTGGCTACACCTTC,CASSSEGGGYTF
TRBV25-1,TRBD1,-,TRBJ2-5,TGTGCCAGCAGAGGGACAGGGGAAGGGGAGACCCAGTACTTC,CASRGTGEGETQYF
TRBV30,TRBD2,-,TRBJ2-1,TGTGCCTGGAGCCAGACTAGCGGGAGGTGGAATGAGCAGTTCTTC,CAWSQTSGRWNEQFF
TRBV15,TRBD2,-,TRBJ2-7,TGTGCCACCAGCGGGCTACGCAGCGGGACCGAGCAGTACTTC,CATSGLRSGTEQYF
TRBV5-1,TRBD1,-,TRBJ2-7,TGCGCCAGCAGCTTGGAGTTGGCAGGGGGACCATATCGGGAGCAGTACTTC,CASSLELAGGPYREQYF
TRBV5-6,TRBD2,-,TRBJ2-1,TGTGCCAGCAGCTTGGTAGCGGGAGCCACCTACAATGAGCAGTTCTTC,CASSLVAGATYNEQFF
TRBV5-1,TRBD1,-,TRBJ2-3,TGCGCCAGCACGGGACAGGGACGGGGCACAGATACGCAGTATTTT,CASTGQGRGTDTQYF
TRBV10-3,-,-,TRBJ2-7,TGTGCCATCAGTGTTTCAGACTACGAGCAGTACTTC,CAISVSDYEQYF
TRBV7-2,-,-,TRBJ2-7,TGTGCCAGCAGCTTAGTTTTTAGCGACGGACCTCGGGGGCAGTACTTC,CASSLVFSDGPRGQYF
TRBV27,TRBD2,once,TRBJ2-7,TGTGCCAGCAGTTTGGGACTAGCGCTAGACTCCTACGAGCAGTACTTC,CASSLGLALDSYEQYF
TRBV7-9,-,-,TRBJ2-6,TGTGCCAGCAGCACGGGTGGTGGGGCCAACGTCCTGACTTTC,CASSTGGGANVLTF
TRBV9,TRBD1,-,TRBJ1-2,TGTGCCAGCAGCGTAGGGGACAGGGGTTTTTTCTATGGCTACACCTTC,CASSVGDRGFFYGYTF
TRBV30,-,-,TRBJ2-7,TGTGCCTGGAGTGTAGAGACAGTTAAAGCGCAGCGGGCCTCCTACGAGCAGTACTTC,CAWSVETVKAQRASYEQYF
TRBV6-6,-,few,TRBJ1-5,TGTGCCAGCAGTTCCCCCGGGACGGATCAGCCCCAGCATTTT,CASSSPGTDQPQHF
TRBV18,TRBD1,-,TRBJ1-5,TGTGCCAGCTCACCACTGGGTGGGACAGGCATCAGCAATCAGCCCCAGCATTTT,CASSPLGGTGISNQPQHF
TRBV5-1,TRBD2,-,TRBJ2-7,TGCGCCAGCAGGAGTACTAGCGGGGCTCCTCGGGGCGAGCAGTACTTC,CASRSTSGAPRGEQYF
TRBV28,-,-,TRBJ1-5,TGTGCCAGCAGTTTATCCGCCCAGCCCCAGCATTTT,CASSLSAQPQHF
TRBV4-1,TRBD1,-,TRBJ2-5,TGCGCCAGCAGCCAAGCCTCGGCCGGGACAGGAGTGAAAGAGACCCAGTACTTC,CASSQASAGTGVKETQYF
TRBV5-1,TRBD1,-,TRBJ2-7,TGCGCCAGCAGCTTGGACAGGGGGCTCAACGAGCAGTACTTC,CASSLDRGLNEQYF
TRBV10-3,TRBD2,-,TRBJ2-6,TGTGCCATCCGCCAGGGAGGGTCTGGGGCCAACGTCCTGACTTTC,CAIRQGGSGANVLTF
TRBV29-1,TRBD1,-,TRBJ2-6,TGCAGCGTTGAAAAGACAGGGGGTTTGACTGGGGCCAACGTCCTGACTTTC,CSVEKTGGLTGANVLTF
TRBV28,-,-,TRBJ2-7,TGTGCCAGCAGATCCGGGACGGTCTACGAGCAGTACTTC,CASRSGTVYEQYF
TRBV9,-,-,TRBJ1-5,TGTGCCAGCAGCGACAGCCTCAATCAGCCCCAGCATTTT,CASSDSLNQPQHF
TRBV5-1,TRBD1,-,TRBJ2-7,TGCGCCAGCAGCCTTCAACTTCCTGACAGGGGTGACGAGCAGTACTTC,CASSLQLPDRGDEQYF
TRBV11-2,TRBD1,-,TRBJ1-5,TGTGCCAGCAGCGCGGACAGGGTTCAGCCCCAGCATTTT,CASSADRVQPQHF
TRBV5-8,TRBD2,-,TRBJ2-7,TGTGCCAGCAGCTTGGCCGGACTAGCGGGAGGGCGGTACTACGAGCAGTACTTC,CASSLAGLAGGRYYEQYF
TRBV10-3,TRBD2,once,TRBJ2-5,TGTGCCGCAGGGAGGGTTTTCCAAGAGACCCAGTACTTC,CAAGRVFQETQYF
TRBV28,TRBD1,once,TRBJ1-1,TGTGCCTCCGGGGAAGGGGGCCACGTTATTAGCACTGAAGCTTTCTTT,CASGEGGHVISTEAFF
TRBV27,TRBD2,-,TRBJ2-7,TGTGCCAGCAGTACTTTGACTAGCGGGAGCGAAGAGCAGTACTTC,CASSTLTSGSEEQYF
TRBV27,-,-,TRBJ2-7,TGTGCCAGCAGTTTAGTGGGGGAGCCCTACGAGCAGTACTTC,CASSLVGEPYEQYF
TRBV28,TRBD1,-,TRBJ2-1,TGTGCCAGCAGTGGAGACAGGGGGTTTTCCTACAATGAGCAGTTCTTC,CASSGDRGFSYNEQFF
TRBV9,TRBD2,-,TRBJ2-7,TGTGCCAGCACCGGACTAGCGGGGGCAAGCTCCTACGAGCAGTACTTC,CASTGLAGASSYEQYF
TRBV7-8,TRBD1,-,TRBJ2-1,TGTGCCAGCAGCCCGGAGCGGACAGGGGTTACCAATGAGCAGTTCTTC,CASSPERTGVTNEQFF
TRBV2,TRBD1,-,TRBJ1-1,TGTGCCAGCTCTTCTAGTAGCAGGGGGCAGGTACATTCTGAAGCTTTCTTT,CASSSSSRGQVHSEAFF
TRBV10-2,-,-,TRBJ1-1,TGCGCCAGCAAACGGGGCGGGGCGGACACTGAAGCTTTCTTT,CASKRGGADTEAFF
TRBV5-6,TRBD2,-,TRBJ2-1,TGTGCCAGCAGCCAAGGACTAGCGGGAGGGAATGAGCAGTTCTTC,CASSQGLAGGNEQFF
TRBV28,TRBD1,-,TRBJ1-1,TGTGCCAGCAGTTACGGGGACAGGGGGTCCACTGAAGCTTTCTTT,CASSYGDRGSTEAFF
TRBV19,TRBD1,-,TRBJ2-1,TGTGCCAGTAGTACCGGGACAGGGGATTACAATGAGCAGTTCTTC,CASSTGTGDYNEQFF
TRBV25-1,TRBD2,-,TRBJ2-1,TGTGCCAGCAGTGAAAGCGGGAGGGGCCACCCCAATGAGCAGTTCTTC,CASSESGRGHPNEQFF
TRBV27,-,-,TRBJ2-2,TGTGCCACCAGTATTCTCTCTTTGACCGGGGAGCTGTTTTTT,CATSILSLTGELFF
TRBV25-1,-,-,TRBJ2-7,TGTGCCAGCAGTGACTGGAATGCGGCCGAGAACCCCGAGCAGTACTTC,CASSDWNAAENPEQYF
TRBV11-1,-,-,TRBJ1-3,TGTGCCAGCAGCTTGGACCTGGGAAACACCATATATTTT,CASSLDLGNTIYF
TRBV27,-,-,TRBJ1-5,TGTGCCACGGGCTGGGGGCAGGAAGCCAATCAGCCCCAGCATTTT,CATGWGQEANQPQHF
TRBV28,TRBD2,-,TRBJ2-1,TGTGCCAGCAGCGAAGGGGAGCTAGCGGGATACACATATGAGCAGTTCTTC,CASSEGELAGYTYEQFF
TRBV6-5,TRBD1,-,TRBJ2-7,TGTGCCAGCAGCCGACAGGGGGCCTCCTACGAGCAGTACTTC,CASSRQGASYEQYF
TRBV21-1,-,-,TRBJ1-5,TGTGCCAGCAGCAGATCCCTCGACAGGCAGAGCAATCAGCCCCAGCATTTT,CASSRSLDRQSNQPQHF
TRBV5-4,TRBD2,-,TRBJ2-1,TGTGCCAGCAGCTTGGGACTAGCGGGTGCCTACAATGAGCAGTTCTTC,CASSLGLAGAYNEQFF
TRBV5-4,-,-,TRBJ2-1,TGTGCCAGCAGCTTCCCACGATATGGCTACAATGAGCAGTTCTTC,CASSFPRYGYNEQFF
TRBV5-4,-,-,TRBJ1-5,TGTGCCAGCAGCTATGGGGGGCGCTTGGGCAATCAGCCCCAGCATTTT,CASSYGGRLGNQPQHF
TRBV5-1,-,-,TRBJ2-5,TGCGCCAGCAGCTTGGGGAAGGGCACGGAGACCCAGTACTTC,CASSLGKGTETQYF
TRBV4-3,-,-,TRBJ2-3,TGCGCCAGCAGCCAATCCTCGCCCCGGTGGGAGCAGTATTTT,CASSQSSPRWEQYF
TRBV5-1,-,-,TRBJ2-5,TGCGCCAGCAGCACGGACGAGGAGACCCAGTACTTC,CASSTDEETQYF
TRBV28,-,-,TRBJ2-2,TGTGCCAGCAGTCCACCGGGCGGGGAGCTGTTTTTT,CASSPPGGELFF
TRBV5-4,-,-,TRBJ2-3,TGTGCCAGCAGCCGTCCCCCTACACGAGCGGATACGCAGTATTTT,CASSRPPTRADTQYF
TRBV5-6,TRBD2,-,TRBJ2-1,TGTGCCAGCAGCGCGGGAGCTAGCGAGCCCTACAATGAGCAGTTCTTC,CASSAGASEPYNEQFF